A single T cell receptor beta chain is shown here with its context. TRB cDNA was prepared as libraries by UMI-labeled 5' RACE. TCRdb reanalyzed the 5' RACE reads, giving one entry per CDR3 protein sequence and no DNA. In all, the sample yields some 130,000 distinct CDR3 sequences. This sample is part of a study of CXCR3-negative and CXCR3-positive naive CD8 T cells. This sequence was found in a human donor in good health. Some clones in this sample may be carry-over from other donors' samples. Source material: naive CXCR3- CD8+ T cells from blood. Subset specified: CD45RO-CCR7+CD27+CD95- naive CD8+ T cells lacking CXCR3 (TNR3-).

CDR3 region: CASSYSGRGSYNSPLHF. The V gene is TRBV6-5, the J gene TRBJ1-6. The CDR3 extends over 17 amino acids. Per the germline V gene, CDR1 is MNHEY and CDR2 is SVGAGI.